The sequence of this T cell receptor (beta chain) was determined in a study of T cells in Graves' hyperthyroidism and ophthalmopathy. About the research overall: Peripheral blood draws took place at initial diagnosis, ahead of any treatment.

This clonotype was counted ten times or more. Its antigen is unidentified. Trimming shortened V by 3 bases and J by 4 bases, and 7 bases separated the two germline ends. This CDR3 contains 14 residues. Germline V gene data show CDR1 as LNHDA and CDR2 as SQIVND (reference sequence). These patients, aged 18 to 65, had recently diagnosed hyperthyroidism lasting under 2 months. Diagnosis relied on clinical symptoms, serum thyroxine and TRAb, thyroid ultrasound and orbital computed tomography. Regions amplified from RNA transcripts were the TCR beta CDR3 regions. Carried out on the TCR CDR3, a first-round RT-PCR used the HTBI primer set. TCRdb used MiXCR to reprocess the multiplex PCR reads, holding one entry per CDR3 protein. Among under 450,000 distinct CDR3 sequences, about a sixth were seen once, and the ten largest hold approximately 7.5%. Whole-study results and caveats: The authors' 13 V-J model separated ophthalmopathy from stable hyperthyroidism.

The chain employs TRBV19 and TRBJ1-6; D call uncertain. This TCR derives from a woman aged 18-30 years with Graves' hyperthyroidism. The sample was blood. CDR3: CASSIGQYNSPLHF. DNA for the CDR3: TGTGCCAGTAGTATCGGGCAGTATAATTCACCCCTCCACTTT.